What follows describes a single TCR beta chain. What it binds is unknown. Other DNA sequences in this sample translate to the same CDR3. In germline, CDR1 is MNHEY, CDR2 SMNVEV (reference sequence). This CDR3 has 12 amino acids. Trimming took 5 bases from V and 2 from J, leaving 7 bases between them. Assay: immunoSEQ multiplex PCR; the TCRdb copy retains only in-frame clones and omits some. The table has over 2,000,000 clones, about 93% seen once. The entry originates in a study of shared clonotypes between healthy human individuals. Overall study results and limits: Generally, naive subsets (rather than memory subsets) showed larger estimated richness. Between a few donors, naive CD4 clonotypes were shared at a level of about 5%. Non-shared clonotypes had lower generation probabilities than those shared by all four donors.

CD45RO-negative cells were positively selected for CCR7, leaving out terminally differentiated effector memory CD45RA+ cells. None of the donors, who were healthy HIV-negative adults, had recently had acute infections or vaccinations. The clonotype comes from a man younger than 35 in good health. Some clones in this sample may be carry-over from other donors' samples. Sample: naive CD8+ T cells from PBMCs. This chain joins TRBV27 and TRBJ2-7; the D is unclear. DNA of the CDR3: TGTGCCAGCAGTCCCAGCCCCTACGAGCAGTACTTC. Protein sequence: CASSPSPYEQYF.